This TCR beta chain comes out of a study of read filtering for tumor transcriptome and immune sequencing. Whole-study context: Mean patient age was 65.9 years, range about 45 to 90; approximately 18 male, more than 11 female. By R-ISS, stages I, II and III held about 8, 17 and 7 patients. Study-wide findings and caveats: Without single-read clonotypes, shared clonotype proportions correlated more between IR-seq and RNA-seq.

As to this clonotype: The target antigen is unknown. A read error is the likely source, as a far larger clone sits one nucleotide away.

Molecular barcoded adaptors covering alpha/delta and beta/gamma chains were used on about 390 ng RNA. TCRdb recomputed calls from the reads with MiXCR, one row per CDR3 protein. The data show 48,000 or so distinct CDR3 sequences, with roughly 19% seen just once and 15% held by the top ten. This clonotype was sampled from a donor aged 40 or over with multiple myeloma. Specimen: a population of CD138-negative cells sorted from bone marrow.

The CDR3 loop reads CASVSPRSEQFF. The CDR3 bases are TGTGCCAGCGTCTCACCCCGTAGTGAGCAGTTCTTC. The chain joins TRBV7-6 to TRBJ2-1, with no clear D. Germline CDR1 and CDR2: SGHVS and FNYEAQ. The CDR3 has 12 residues. V lost 8 bases to trimming and J lost 9 bases, with 14 bases between them.